A selection of T cell receptor beta chains follows, all from one sample in a study of blood T cell repertoires in COVID-19. Some clones are missing from TCRdb's copy, which holds only in-frame ones; the method was immunoSEQ multiplex PCR. The table shows 97,000 or so clones, with 82% occurring only once. The specimen was peripheral blood. These receptors were taken from a man between 65 and 85 years old with acute or convalescent COVID-19. Both conserved end residues are part of each CDR3. D genes are given only for firm matches. Clone size is shown for a subset of rows, as once, few, many or a class of expanded clone.

cdr3_nt	cdr3_aa	d_call	v_call	clone_size	j_call
TGTGCCAGCAGCTCGGCGGACAGGGGGGTGAGTAATTCACCCCTCCACTTT	CASSSADRGVSNSPLHF	TRBD1	TRBV5-6	-	TRBJ1-6
TGTGCTAGTGGACCCCCCACAGGCCTGGGGCTCGATCAGACCCAGTACTTC	CASGPPTGLGLDQTQYF	-	TRBV12-5	-	TRBJ2-5
TGTGCCAGCAGTTTATCTACAGGCCCGCGAGGAGCTTTCTTT	CASSLSTGPRGAFF	-	TRBV27	-	TRBJ1-1
TGTGCCAGCAGTGAACAAGAGCCTAATCTTAATTCACCCCTCCACTTT	CASSEQEPNLNSPLHF	-	TRBV2	-	TRBJ1-6
TGTGCCAGCAGCACTCATAGGGAGAATTCACCCCTCCACTTT	CASSTHRENSPLHF	-	TRBV27	-	TRBJ1-6
TGTGCCAGCAGGCGAGGGGGGGCAGGTCAGCCCCAGCATTTT	CASRRGGAGQPQHF	-	TRBV6-5	-	TRBJ1-5
TGTGCCAGCAGCTTAGAGGGATTCTGGAAGACAGGAACCTACGAGCAGTACTTC	CASSLEGFWKTGTYEQYF	-	TRBV7-2	-	TRBJ2-7
TGTGCCAGCCGGGGGAGTCAAAACATTCAGTACTTC	CASRGSQNIQYF	-	TRBV28	-	TRBJ2-4
TGTGCCAGCAGGGGACCCCAGGGAGGATACGAGCAGTACTTC	CASRGPQGGYEQYF	-	TRBV25-1	-	TRBJ2-7
TGTGCCAGCAGCCAAGATGATCTGGGACTAGCGGGAGTAGGTGAGCAGTTCTTC	CASSQDDLGLAGVGEQFF	TRBD2	TRBV4-2	-	TRBJ2-1
TGTGCCAGCTCTACAGGTAGCAATCAGCCCCAGCATTTT	CASSTGSNQPQHF	-	TRBV18	-	TRBJ1-5
TGCAGCGTTGAGGGACTAGCGGGACACTACAATGAGCAGTTCTTC	CSVEGLAGHYNEQFF	TRBD2	TRBV29-1	few	TRBJ2-1
TGTGCCAGCAGCCCACTAGCGGGAGTCAACACCGGGGAGCTGTTTTTT	CASSPLAGVNTGELFF	TRBD2	TRBV7-9	-	TRBJ2-2
TGTGCCAGCAGCGTATCGGGACTCTTCTCTGGGGCCAACGTCCTGACTTTC	CASSVSGLFSGANVLTF	-	TRBV9	once	TRBJ2-6
TGTGCCACCAGTGATTTGGAAATTGAGACTGAAGCTTTCTTT	CATSDLEIETEAFF	-	TRBV24-1	once	TRBJ1-1
TGTGCCAGCAGCTTAGAGCCTAGGACACCCAACAATGAGCAGTTCTTC	CASSLEPRTPNNEQFF	-	TRBV7-9	-	TRBJ2-1
TGTGCCAGCAGCTGGACAGGGGGCAACACTGAAGCTTTCTTT	CASSWTGGNTEAFF	TRBD1	TRBV7-9	few	TRBJ1-1
TGTGCCAGCAGTTCGCGGGGGGTACTCGCTAATGAAAAACTGTTTTTT	CASSSRGVLANEKLFF	-	TRBV6-5	once	TRBJ1-4
TGTGCCAGCAGTTTAAGGGGGCTGTTTCAAGAGACCCAGTACTTC	CASSLRGLFQETQYF	TRBD1	TRBV27	-	TRBJ2-5
TGTGCCAGCAGCCTCAGGGGGCAGGCCCAGCATTTT	CASSLRGQAQHF	TRBD1	TRBV13	-	TRBJ1-5